The 30 T cell receptor beta chains in this list originate from one sample, sequenced in a study of cytomegalovirus exposure and HLA in healthy donors. PCR used 60 Vbeta primers and 13 Jbeta primers. Assay: immunoSEQ multiplex PCR; the TCRdb copy retains only in-frame clones and omits some. Its clone listing holds 35,000 to 45,000 clones. The sample consisted of PBMCs. The receptors shown here come from a man aged 25-45 years in good health and CMV-seronegative.

J is TRBJ1-2 and V is TRBV2; D remains ambiguous. V was cut by 6 bases and J by 7 bases, with 9 bases left in between. This CDR3 has 11 residues. Germline CDR1 reads SNHLY; CDR2 reads FYNNEI. The CDR3 spells CASRYDSGYTF. In nucleotides, the CDR3 is TGTGCCAGCAGGTATGACTCTGGCTACACCTTC.

CDR3 residues: CASSLAGVTYEQYF. CDR3 coding DNA: TGTGCCAGCAGTCTAGCGGGGGTTACCTACGAGCAGTACTTC. This chain uses TRBV27 with TRBJ2-7; 10 nucleotides align to TRBD2. CDR3 size: 14 residues. V dropped 5 bases and J dropped 2; count of bases not matched to a gene: 3. The germline V gene has CDR1 MNHEY and CDR2 SMNVEV (reference sequence).

The rearrangement uses TRBV19 and TRBJ1-5, with TRBD1 identical over 8 bases. Trimming cost V 3 bases and J 1 base; bases outside gene matches: 2. The CDR3 has 15 amino acids. Germline CDR1 LNHDA, CDR2 SQIVND (reference sequence). The CDR3: CASSIQGASNQPQHF. The DNA of the CDR3 is TGTGCCAGTAGTATCCAGGGGGCCAGCAATCAGCCCCAGCATTTT.

This chain connects TRBV4-1 to TRBJ2-1; weak D call: TRBD2 (7 bases). Germline V gene lookup returns CDR1 MGHRA and CDR2 YSYEKL. This CDR3 has 17 amino acids. V shed 3 bases and J shed 0 bases, with 15 bases lying between them. CDR3 region: CASSQEGGRLSYNEQFF. DNA for the CDR3: TGCGCCAGCAGCCAGGAGGGGGGGCGCCTCTCCTACAATGAGCAGTTCTTC.

V gene TRBV12-5 combines with J gene TRBJ1-2, with a weak D call TRBD1 (5 bases). Germline V gives CDR1 LGHNT, CDR2 FRNRAP. Trimming left V 5 bases short and J 4 bases short, with 8 bases between. The CDR3 loop spans 12 amino acids. The CDR3 nucleotides read TGTGCTAGTGGTATTGACAGCTATGGCTACACCTTC. Encoded protein: CASGIDSYGYTF.

The chain has TRBV9 and TRBJ1-2, with TRBD1 matching over 7 bases. This CDR3 has 14 residues. From germline, CDR1 is SGDLS and CDR2 YYNGEE. V lost 4 bases to trimming and J lost 5 bases; unmatched junction nucleotides: 8. The CDR3 coding sequence is TGTGCCAGCAGCCCCCGGGACAGCCATTATGGCTACACCTTC. Translated: CASSPRDSHYGYTF.

This chain links TRBV7-9 with TRBJ1-1; D gene unclear. V lost 1 base, J lost 7 bases, and 7 bases lay in between. The length of the CDR3 is 12 residues. CDR1 is SEHNR and CDR2 is FQNEAQ in the germline V gene (reference sequence). The CDR3 protein is CASSLGAGEAFF. In DNA form, the CDR3 reads TGTGCCAGCAGCTTAGGGGCAGGTGAAGCTTTCTTT.

The chain carries TRBV30 and TRBJ1-1; D possibly corresponds to TRBD1 (6 bases). V was pared by 4 bases and J by 5 bases, with 17 bases between. This CDR3 spans 14 amino acids. Germline V gene sequence: CDR1 GTSNPN, CDR2 SVGIG (reference sequence). The CDR3 region is CAWKGGTGGTEAFF. The CDR3 DNA reads as TGTGCCTGGAAGGGGGGCACCGGGGGGACTGAAGCTTTCTTT.

The chain has TRBV10-2 and TRBJ2-1, with 7 bases identical to TRBD1. The ends lost 0 bases at V and 7 bases at J; junction bases unmatched: 18. Germline CDR1 reads WSHSY; CDR2 reads SAAADI. This CDR3 comprises 19 residues. CDR3 nucleotides: TGCGCCAGCAGTGAGTCGAGGGCCAAAGGGGCGATCAGGGGGAATGAGCAGTTCTTC. Residues: CASSESRAKGAIRGNEQFF.

Frequency places this clone as medium-sized. The chain carries TRBV6-6 and TRBJ2-1, with TRBD1 identical over 7 bases. Germline lookup yields CDR1 MNHNY and CDR2 SVGAGI (reference sequence). CDR3 length equals 14 residues. V trimming: 2 bases; J trimming: 9 bases; junction bases outside the gene matches: 7. This CDR3 reads CASSYGTVGSEQFF. DNA for the CDR3: TGTGCCAGCAGTTACGGGACAGTAGGAAGTGAGCAGTTCTTC.

The chain joins TRBV5-6 to TRBJ2-2, with D perhaps matching TRBD1 (5 bases). Germline values: CDR1 SGHDT, CDR2 YYEEEE. The CDR3 totals 16 residues. The V gene lost 0 bases and the J gene lost 3 bases, with 12 bases spanning the gap. As DNA, the CDR3 is TGTGCCAGCAGCTTGGCCCGGCAGGGATACACCGGGGAGCTGTTTTTT. This encodes CASSLARQGYTGELFF.

The chain links TRBV6-1 to TRBJ1-1; TRBD1 is a possible D gene (5 bases). The V gene's germline CDR1 is MNHNS and CDR2 SASEGT. The CDR3 loop spans 14 amino acids. V was clipped by 6 bases and J by 5 bases, with 16 bases between them. The CDR3 coding sequence is TGTGCCAGCAGGGGGCGGGGGGGTAGGACTGAAGCTTTCTTT. Translated, it gives CASRGRGGRTEAFF.

This chain connects TRBV4-1 to TRBJ1-5; D is uncertain. The CDR3 is 15 residues long. Germline CDR1 MGHRA, CDR2 YSYEKL. The V end lost 0 bases, the J end lost 4 bases, and 10 bases lay between the germline ends. The CDR3 is CASSQDRGWNQPQHF. CDR3 DNA sequence: TGCGCCAGCAGCCAAGATCGGGGTTGGAATCAGCCCCAGCATTTT.

The chain uses TRBV6-5 and TRBJ2-5; 8 bases align to TRBD1. The germline CDR1 and CDR2 sequences are MNHEY and SVGAGI. The CDR3 is made up of 16 amino acids. V trimming: 0 bases; J trimming: 0 bases; junction bases outside the gene matches: 3. The CDR3 reads CASSYSTGVYQETQYF. The CDR3 nucleotides read TGTGCCAGCAGTTACTCGACAGGGGTGTACCAAGAGACCCAGTACTTC.

The rearrangement joins TRBV5-5 to TRBJ1-5, with 8 positions matching TRBD1. Trimming cost V 3 bases and J 4 bases; bases outside gene matches: 3. CDR1 and CDR2 (germline): SGHKS, YYEKEE (reference sequence). This CDR3 spans 14 amino acids. Here the CDR3 DNA reads TGTGCCAGCAGCTCGGGACAGGCTAATCAGCCCCAGCATTTT. The encoded protein is CASSSGQANQPQHF.

The rearrangement links TRBV14 to TRBJ2-3; D is possibly TRBD1 (6 bases). Trimming cost V 5 bases and J 1 base, with 13 bases left between them. This CDR3 has 15 residues. Germline loops: CDR1 SGHDN, CDR2 FVKESK. The CDR3 nucleotides are TGTGCCAGCAGCGCCCTAGGGGGTGGCACAGATACGCAGTATTTT. It yields the protein CASSALGGGTDTQYF.

The rearrangement joins TRBV4-3 to TRBJ2-7; D perhaps matches TRBD1 (6 bases). This CDR3 is built from 16 residues. Germline lookup yields CDR1 LGHNA and CDR2 YSLEER. V was cut by 0 bases and J by 2 bases, with 14 bases left in between. The CDR3 coding sequence is TGCGCCAGCAGCCAAGAAACCGGGACACTAACCTACGAGCAGTACTTC. This encodes CASSQETGTLTYEQYF.

This chain links TRBV9 with TRBJ2-1; 10 bases map to TRBD2. Trimming at V came to 3 bases and at J to 0 bases, leaving 3 bases not matched to a gene. Germline values: CDR1 SGDLS, CDR2 YYNGEE. The CDR3 length is 16 residues. CDR3: CASSGLAGLSYNEQFF. The CDR3 bases are TGTGCCAGCAGCGGACTAGCGGGCCTCTCCTACAATGAGCAGTTCTTC.

The chain recombines TRBV7-9 with TRBJ2-2; D might be TRBD1 (5 bases). The CDR3 has 16 amino acids. The V end lost 4 bases, the J end lost 1 base, and 13 bases lay between the germline ends. Germline V gene lookup returns CDR1 SEHNR and CDR2 FQNEAQ (reference sequence). CDR3 in DNA: TGTGCCAGCAGCTCTGGACACTCGAAGAACACCGGGGAGCTGTTTTTT. The encoded protein is CASSSGHSKNTGELFF.

The chain couples TRBV11-3 to TRBJ2-5; D is possibly TRBD2 (6 bases). Germline V gene data show CDR1 as SGHNT and CDR2 as YENEEA. Between the trimmed V and J ends, which lost 4 bases and 9 bases, there was a span of 12 bases. CDR3 size: 12 residues. The CDR3 DNA is TGTGCCAGCAGCTACTCGACGGGGGCCCAGTACTTC. Its protein product is CASSYSTGAQYF.

V gene TRBV10-3 combines with J gene TRBJ2-5, with 14 nucleotides matching TRBD2. The trim removed 4 bases at V and 4 bases at J, leaving 11 bases unmatched. Germline V lookup: CDR1 ENHRY, CDR2 SYGVKD. The CDR3 runs to 18 residues. CDR3 sequence reads: CAISGGTSGGPGLETQYF. For the CDR3, the DNA is TGTGCCATCAGTGGAGGGACTAGCGGGGGCCCCGGATTAGAGACCCAGTACTTC.

This rearrangement joins TRBV7-2 to TRBJ2-7, with TRBD2 matching over 13 bases. V was pared by 5 bases and J by 7 bases, with 8 bases of the junction left unmatched. Germline CDR1 SGHTA, CDR2 FQGNSA. The CDR3 is 15 amino acids. CDR3 loop: CASSTLRTSGREQYF. The CDR3 DNA reads as TGTGCCAGCAGCACCTTGCGGACTAGCGGGAGAGAGCAGTACTTC. The full variable domain, its missing parts supplied by reference TRBV7-2 and TRBJ2-7, is GAGVSQSPSNKVTEKGKDVELRCDPISGHTALYWYRQSLGQGLEFLIYFQGNSAPDKSGLPSDRFSAERTGGSVSTLTIQRTQQEDSAVYLCASSTLRTSGREQYFGPGTRLTVT.

This chain links TRBV6-5 with TRBJ1-5; 9 bases agree with TRBD1. The trim removed 10 bases at V and 7 bases at J, leaving 11 bases unmatched. This CDR3 has 14 residues. CDR1 and CDR2 from the germline V gene are MNHEY and SVGAGI. CDR3 protein: CATSRGQGHQPQHF. As DNA, the CDR3 is TGTGCCACCTCCAGGGGACAGGGACACCAGCCCCAGCATTTT.

This sequence joins TRBV2 and TRBJ2-5; possibly TRBD1 for D (6 bases). The germline V and J ends were trimmed by 8 bases and 5 bases, with 12 bases remaining between them. The germline CDR1 and CDR2 sequences are SNHLY and FYNNEI. CDR3 length: 12 residues. CDR3 nucleotides: TGTGCCAGCCTGGGGGCGTGGGAGACCCAGTACTTC. Amino acid sequence: CASLGAWETQYF. The whole variable domain, remainder taken from reference TRBV2 and TRBJ2-5, is EPEVTQTPSHQVTQMGQEVILRCVPISNHLYFYWYRQILGQKVEFLVSFYNNEISEKSEIFDDQFSVERPDGSNFTLKIRSTKLEDSAMYFCASLGAWETQYFGPGTRLLVL.

The rearrangement joins TRBV19 to TRBJ1-3; a possible D gene is TRBD1 (5 bases). CDR1 and CDR2 from the germline V gene are LNHDA and SQIVND (reference sequence). This CDR3 region has 14 residues. Between the trimmed V and J ends, which lost 8 bases and 2 bases, there was a span of 13 bases. The DNA of the CDR3 is TGTGCCAGTGGGGGGACCAGCGCTGGAAACACCATATATTTT. It is translated as CASGGTSAGNTIYF.

This chain joins TRBV19 and TRBJ1-1, with D hard to call. Germline assignment: CDR1 LNHDA and CDR2 SQIVND (reference sequence). The CDR3 is 13 amino acids. With 6 bases removed from V and 0 bases from J, the gap between germline ends came to 8 bases. The CDR3 here is CASRTTLNTEAFF. The CDR3 nucleotides are TGTGCCAGTAGGACAACTCTGAACACTGAAGCTTTCTTT.

The V and J genes are TRBV5-4 and TRBJ2-7; 7 bases map to TRBD1. With V trimmed by 3 bases and J by 3 bases, 6 bases remained unmatched. Germline V CDR1 and CDR2: SGHNT, YYREEE (reference sequence). The CDR3 has 14 residues. The chain's CDR3 is CASSSEQGYYEQYF. The CDR3 DNA is TGTGCCAGCAGCTCCGAACAGGGGTACTACGAGCAGTACTTC. Using reference TRBV5-4 and TRBJ2-7 for the parts outside the CDR3, the full variable domain is ETGVTQSPTHLIKTRGQQVTLRCSSQSGHNTVSWYQQALGQGPQFIFQYYREEENGRGNFPPRFSGLQFPNYSSELNVNALELDDSALYLCASSSEQGYYEQYFGPGTRLTVT.

The chain combines TRBV19 with TRBJ2-7, with 7 bases lining up with TRBD1. J was trimmed by 2 bases and V by 6 bases; bases with no gene match: 7. The CDR3 consists of 14 residues. Germline V gene lookup returns CDR1 LNHDA and CDR2 SQIVND (reference sequence). Here the CDR3 DNA reads TGTGCCAGTAGATGGAGGACAGGTGCCTACGAGCAGTACTTC. This codes for CASRWRTGAYEQYF.

The rearrangement links TRBV5-1 to TRBJ2-3; D gene ambiguous. Germline CDR1 and CDR2: SGHRS and YFSETQ. Deletions cut 0 bases from V and 8 bases from J, with 10 bases between. This CDR3 is 13 amino acids long. CDR3 coding DNA: TGCGCCAGCAGCTTGGAATCGAGTAGTACGCAGTATTTT. Its protein is CASSLESSSTQYF.

The CDR3 region has the DNA TGCGCCAGCAGCTTGAGGGACAGAACGACCTACGAGCAGTACTTC. Translation gives CASSLRDRTTYEQYF. The chain couples TRBV5-1 to TRBJ2-7, with TRBD1 matching 7 bases. Trimming at V came to 1 base and at J to 2 bases, leaving 6 bases not matched to a gene. The CDR3 covers 15 residues. Germline V gives CDR1 SGHRS, CDR2 YFSETQ.